This TCR beta chain appears in the sequencing data of a study of PD-1 blockade in classical Hodgkin lymphoma. Study-wide points: Before treatment, complete responders showed about the same diversity as newly diagnosed patients.

Comment on this clone: The antigen remains undetermined. The junction departs from the called germline gene at one end, perhaps through a read error.

Sequenced by immunoSEQ multiplex PCR; TCRdb stores in-frame clones only, minus some. The data show roughly 42,000 clones, about 72% seen once. Each patient experienced a relapse that followed autologous stem cell transplantation, and brentuximab vedotin exposure varied. Complete response, partial response or progressive disease constituted the best response categories observed. The TCR sequence derives from a human donor with classical Hodgkin lymphoma. This specimen consisted of peripheral blood mononuclear cells (PBMCs), obtained at baseline.

This CDR3 reads CASSLERGREQYF. In DNA form, the CDR3 reads TGTGCTAGCAGCTTAGAAAGGGGGCGGGAGCAGTACTTC. The chain recombines TRBV7-7 with TRBJ2-7, with 7 bases aligning to TRBD1. The CDR3 totals 13 residues. The V gene's germline CDR1 is SSHAT and CDR2 FNYEAQ (reference sequence).